Sequencing of this T cell receptor (beta chain) was carried out in a study of identical twins. This clonotype was recorded at least ten times. Germline CDR1 reads SGHRS; CDR2 reads YFSETQ. V shed 0 bases and J 6 bases; nucleotides not matched to a gene: 5. This CDR3 has 14 residues. TCRdb used MiXCR to reprocess the 5' RACE reads, holding one entry per CDR3 protein. The table has 130,000 to 150,000 distinct CDR3 sequences, approximately 3.5% seen once; the top ten hold approximately 7.7%. What was sequenced was memory T cells sorted from blood. V usage is TRBV5-1 and J usage is TRBJ2-7; TRBD1 aligns across 8 bases. This TCR was sampled from a man younger than 30 in good health. The CDR3 DNA reads as TGCGCCAGCAGCTTGGCCAGGGGGCAAGGCGAGCAGTACTTC. Amino acid sequence: CASSLARGQGEQYF. Together with reference TRBV5-1 and TRBJ2-7, the CDR3 gives the full variable domain: KAGVTQTPRYLIKTRGQQVTLSCSPISGHRSVSWYQQTPGQGLQFLFEYFSETQRNKGNFPGRFSGRQFSNSRSEMNVSTLELGDSALYLCASSLARGQGEQYFGPGTRLTVT.